This T cell receptor beta chain was sequenced for a study of blood T cell repertoires in COVID-19. Study-level information: Acute-phase and convalescent COVID-19 samples originated in the United States, Italy and Spain.

The CDR3 covers 15 residues. Germline-derived CDR1 and CDR2 are SGHTA and FQGNSA. V gave up 5 bases and J gave up 8 bases, with 21 bases separating them. The assay was immunoSEQ multiplex PCR, and TCRdb's table has in-frame clones only and misses some. Here the sample spans about 120,000 clones, roughly 79% being singletons. Sequenced sample: peripheral blood. This sequence joins TRBV7-2 and TRBJ1-2; D gene uncertain. This receptor was taken from a man aged 70 or older with acute or convalescent COVID-19. CDR3 sequence (DNA): TGTGCCAGCAGCACCCTCGGGGTGAGGGCCGGAGGCTACACCTTC. Its protein product is CASSTLGVRAGGYTF.